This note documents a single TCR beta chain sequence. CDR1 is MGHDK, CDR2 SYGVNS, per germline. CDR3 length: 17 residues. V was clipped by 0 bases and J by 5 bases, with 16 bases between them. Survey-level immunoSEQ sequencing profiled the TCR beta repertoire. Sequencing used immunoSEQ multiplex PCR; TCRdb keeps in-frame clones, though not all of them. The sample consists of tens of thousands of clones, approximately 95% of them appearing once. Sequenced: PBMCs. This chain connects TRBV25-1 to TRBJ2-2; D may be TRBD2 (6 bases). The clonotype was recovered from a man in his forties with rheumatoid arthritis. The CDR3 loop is CASSEYAPAGTTGELFF. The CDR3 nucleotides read TGTGCCAGCAGTGAATACGCCCCGGCCGGGACTACCGGGGAGCTGTTTTTT.